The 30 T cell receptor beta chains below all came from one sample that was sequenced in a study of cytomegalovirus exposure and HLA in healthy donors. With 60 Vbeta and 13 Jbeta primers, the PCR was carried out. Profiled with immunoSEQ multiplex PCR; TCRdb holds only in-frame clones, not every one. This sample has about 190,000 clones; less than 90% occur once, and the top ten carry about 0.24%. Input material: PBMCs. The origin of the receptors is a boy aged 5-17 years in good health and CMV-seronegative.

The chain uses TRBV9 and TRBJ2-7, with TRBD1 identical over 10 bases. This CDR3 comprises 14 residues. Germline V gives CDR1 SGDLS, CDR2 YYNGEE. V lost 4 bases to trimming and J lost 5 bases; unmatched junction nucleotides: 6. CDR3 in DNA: TGTGCCAGCAGCAAGGGACAGGGGAGCCACGAGCAGTACTTC. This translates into CASSKGQGSHEQYF.

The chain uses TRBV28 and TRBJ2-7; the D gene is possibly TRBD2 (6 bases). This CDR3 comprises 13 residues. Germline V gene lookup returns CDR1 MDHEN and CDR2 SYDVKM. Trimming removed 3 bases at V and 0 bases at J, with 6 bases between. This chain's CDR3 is CASSFGGSYEQYF. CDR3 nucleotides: TGTGCCAGCAGTTTCGGGGGCTCCTACGAGCAGTACTTC.

CDR3 DNA sequence: TGTGCCACCACCCCCATCGGGGGCACAGATACGCAGTATTTT. This translates into CATTPIGGTDTQYF. This chain uses TRBV10-3 with TRBJ2-3; a weak D match, TRBD2 (5 bases). The CDR3 runs to 14 residues. V lost 10 bases to trimming and J lost 1 base, with 15 bases between them. Germline V gene sequence: CDR1 ENHRY, CDR2 SYGVKD.

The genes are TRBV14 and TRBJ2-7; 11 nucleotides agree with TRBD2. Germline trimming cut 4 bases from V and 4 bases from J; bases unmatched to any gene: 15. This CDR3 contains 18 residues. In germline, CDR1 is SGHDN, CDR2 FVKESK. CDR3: CASSRVAGGRTSTYEQYF. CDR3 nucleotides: TGTGCCAGCAGCCGAGTAGCGGGAGGGAGAACTTCCACTTACGAGCAGTACTTC.

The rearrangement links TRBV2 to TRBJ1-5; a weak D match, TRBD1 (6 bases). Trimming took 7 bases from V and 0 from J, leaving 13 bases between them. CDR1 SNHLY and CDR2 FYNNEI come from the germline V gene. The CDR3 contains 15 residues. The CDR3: CASTGAIYSNQPQHF. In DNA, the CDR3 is TGTGCCAGCACAGGGGCTATTTATAGCAATCAGCCCCAGCATTTT.

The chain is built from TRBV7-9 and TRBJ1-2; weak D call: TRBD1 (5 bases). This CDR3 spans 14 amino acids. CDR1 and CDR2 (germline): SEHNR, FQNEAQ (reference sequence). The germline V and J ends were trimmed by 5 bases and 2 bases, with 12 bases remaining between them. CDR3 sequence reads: CASSPWRGNYGYTF. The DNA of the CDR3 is TGTGCCAGCAGCCCCTGGCGGGGGAACTATGGCTACACCTTC.

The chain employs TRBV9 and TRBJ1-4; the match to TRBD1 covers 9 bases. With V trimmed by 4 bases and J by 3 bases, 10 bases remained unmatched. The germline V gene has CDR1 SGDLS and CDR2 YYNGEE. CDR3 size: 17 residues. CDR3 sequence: CASSPRQGVGANEKLFF. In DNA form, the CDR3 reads TGTGCCAGCAGCCCAAGACAGGGGGTAGGGGCTAATGAAAAACTGTTTTTT. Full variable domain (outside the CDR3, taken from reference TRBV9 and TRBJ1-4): DSGVTQTPKHLITATGQRVTLRCSPRSGDLSVYWYQQSLDQGLQFLIQYYNGEERAKGNILERFSAQQFPDLHSELNLSSLELGDSALYFCASSPRQGVGANEKLFFGSGTQLSVL.

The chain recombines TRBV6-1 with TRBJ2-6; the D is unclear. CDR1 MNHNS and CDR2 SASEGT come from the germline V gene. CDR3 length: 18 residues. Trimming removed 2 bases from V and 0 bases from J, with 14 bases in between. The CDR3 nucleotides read TGTGCCAGCAGTGAACGGGTGGCGCTCCGCTCTGGGGCCAACGTCCTGACTTTC. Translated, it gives CASSERVALRSGANVLTF.

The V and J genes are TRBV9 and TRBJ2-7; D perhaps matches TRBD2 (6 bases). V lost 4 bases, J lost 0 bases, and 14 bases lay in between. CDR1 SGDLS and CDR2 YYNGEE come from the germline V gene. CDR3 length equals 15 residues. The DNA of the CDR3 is TGTGCCAGCAGCTACCGGGACGGGAGCTCCTACGAGCAGTACTTC. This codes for CASSYRDGSSYEQYF.

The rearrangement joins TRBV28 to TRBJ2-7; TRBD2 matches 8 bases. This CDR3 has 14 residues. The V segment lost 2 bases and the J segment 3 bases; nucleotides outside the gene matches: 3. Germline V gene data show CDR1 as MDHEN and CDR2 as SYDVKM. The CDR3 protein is CASSLKGTSYEQYF. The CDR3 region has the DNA TGTGCCAGCAGTTTAAAAGGGACTAGCTACGAGCAGTACTTC.

CDR3 nucleotide sequence: TGTGCCAGCAGTGTAAGCCGGGACAGGGATTTGAACACTGAAGCTTTCTTT. This encodes CASSVSRDRDLNTEAFF. The V and J genes are TRBV2 and TRBJ1-1, with TRBD1 matching over 9 bases. V lost 4 bases to trimming and J lost 0 bases; unmatched junction nucleotides: 9. This CDR3 region has 17 residues. Germline CDR1 SNHLY, CDR2 FYNNEI.

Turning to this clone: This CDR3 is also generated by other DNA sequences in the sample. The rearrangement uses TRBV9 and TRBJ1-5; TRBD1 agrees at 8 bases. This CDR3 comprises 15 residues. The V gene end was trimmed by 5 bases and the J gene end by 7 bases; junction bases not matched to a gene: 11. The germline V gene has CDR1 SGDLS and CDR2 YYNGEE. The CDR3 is CASSAGQGGWQPQHF. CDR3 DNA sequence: TGTGCCAGCAGTGCCGGACAGGGTGGATGGCAGCCCCAGCATTTT.

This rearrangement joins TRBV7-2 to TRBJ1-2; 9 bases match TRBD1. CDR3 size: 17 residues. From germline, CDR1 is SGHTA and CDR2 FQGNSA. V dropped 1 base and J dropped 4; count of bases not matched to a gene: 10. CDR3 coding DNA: TGTGCCAGCAGCTTAGTCAGGACAGGGGTAAAACCCTATGGCTACACCTTC. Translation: CASSLVRTGVKPYGYTF.

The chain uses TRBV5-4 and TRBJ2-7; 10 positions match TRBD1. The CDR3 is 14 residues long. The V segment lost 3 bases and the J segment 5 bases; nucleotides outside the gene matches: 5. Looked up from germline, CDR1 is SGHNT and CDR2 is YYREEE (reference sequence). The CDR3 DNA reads TGTGCCAGCAGCTCGGGACAGGGGAGACACGAGCAGTACTTC. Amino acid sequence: CASSSGQGRHEQYF.

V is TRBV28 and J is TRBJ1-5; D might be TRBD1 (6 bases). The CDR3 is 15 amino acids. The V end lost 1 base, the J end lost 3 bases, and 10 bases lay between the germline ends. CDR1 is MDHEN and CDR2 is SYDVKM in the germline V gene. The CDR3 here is CASSLLAGDNQPQHF. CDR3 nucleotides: TGTGCCAGCAGTTTATTGGCAGGGGACAATCAGCCCCAGCATTTT.

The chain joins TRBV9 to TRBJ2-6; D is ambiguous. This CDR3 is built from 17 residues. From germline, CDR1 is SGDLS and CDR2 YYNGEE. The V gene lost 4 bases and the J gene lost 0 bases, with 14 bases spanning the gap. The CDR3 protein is CASSLSPPSSGANVLTF. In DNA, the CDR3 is TGTGCCAGCAGCTTATCCCCCCCCAGCTCTGGGGCCAACGTCCTGACTTTC.

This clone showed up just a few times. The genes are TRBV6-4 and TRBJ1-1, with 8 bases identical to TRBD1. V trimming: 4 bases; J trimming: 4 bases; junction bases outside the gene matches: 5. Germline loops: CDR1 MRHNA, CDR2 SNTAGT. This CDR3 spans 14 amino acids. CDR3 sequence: CASSVTGGSTEAFF. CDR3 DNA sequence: TGTGCCAGCAGTGTAACAGGGGGGAGCACTGAAGCTTTCTTT.

DNA of the CDR3: TGTGCCAGCAGCGTACTATCGAAACTAGCGGGGGGTTACAATGAGCAGTTCTTC. It is translated as CASSVLSKLAGGYNEQFF. The chain joins TRBV9 to TRBJ2-1, with 12 bases fitting TRBD2. Losses at the gene ends were 1 base for V and 4 bases for J; bases not matched to a gene: 9. The length of the CDR3 is 18 residues. Germline CDR1 is SGDLS and CDR2 is YYNGEE.

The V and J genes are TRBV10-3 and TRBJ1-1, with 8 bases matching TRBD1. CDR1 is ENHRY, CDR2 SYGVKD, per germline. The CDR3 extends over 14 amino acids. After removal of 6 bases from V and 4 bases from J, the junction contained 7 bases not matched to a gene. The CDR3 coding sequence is TGTGCCATCAGGACGACAGGGGTGGGCACTGAAGCTTTCTTT. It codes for CAIRTTGVGTEAFF.

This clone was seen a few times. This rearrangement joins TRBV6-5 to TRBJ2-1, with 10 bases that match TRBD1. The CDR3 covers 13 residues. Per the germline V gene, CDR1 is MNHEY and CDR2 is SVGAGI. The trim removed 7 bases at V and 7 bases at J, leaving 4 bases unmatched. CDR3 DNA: TGTGCCAGCACGACAGGGGGCTGGAATGAGCAGTTCTTC. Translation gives CASTTGGWNEQFF.

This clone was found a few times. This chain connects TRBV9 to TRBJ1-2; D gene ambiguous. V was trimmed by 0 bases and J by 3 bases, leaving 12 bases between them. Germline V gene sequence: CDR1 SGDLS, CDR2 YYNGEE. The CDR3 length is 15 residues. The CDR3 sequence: CASSVGRSKDYGYTF. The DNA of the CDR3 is TGTGCCAGCAGCGTAGGTAGGAGCAAGGACTATGGCTACACCTTC.

The CDR3 reads CASTLPGLDSYEQYF. For the CDR3, the DNA is TGTGCCAGCACCCTACCGGGACTGGACTCCTACGAGCAGTACTTC. The chain couples TRBV7-2 to TRBJ2-7, with D possibly TRBD2 on 6 matching bases. Germline assignment: CDR1 SGHTA and CDR2 FQGNSA. The V end was cut by 7 bases, the J end by 0 bases, with 16 bases between. CDR3 length equals 15 residues.

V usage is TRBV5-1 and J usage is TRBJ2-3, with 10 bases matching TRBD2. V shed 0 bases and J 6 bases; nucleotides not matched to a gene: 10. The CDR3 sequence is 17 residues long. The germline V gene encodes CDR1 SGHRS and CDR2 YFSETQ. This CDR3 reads CASSLAGASGRGDTQYF. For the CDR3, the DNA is TGCGCCAGCAGCTTGGCCGGGGCTAGCGGGAGAGGGGATACGCAGTATTTT.

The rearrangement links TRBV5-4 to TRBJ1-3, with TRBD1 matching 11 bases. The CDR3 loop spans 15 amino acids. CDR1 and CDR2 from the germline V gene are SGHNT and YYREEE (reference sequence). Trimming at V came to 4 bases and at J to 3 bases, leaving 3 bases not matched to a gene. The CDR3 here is CASSVDRGLGNTIYF. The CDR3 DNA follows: TGTGCCAGCAGCGTGGACAGGGGGCTTGGAAACACCATATATTTT.

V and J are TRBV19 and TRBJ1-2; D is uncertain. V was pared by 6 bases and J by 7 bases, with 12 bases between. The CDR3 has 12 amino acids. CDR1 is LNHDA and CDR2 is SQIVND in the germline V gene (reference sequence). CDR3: CASSFIDGGYTF. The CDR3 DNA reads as TGTGCCAGTAGCTTCATAGATGGTGGCTACACCTTC.

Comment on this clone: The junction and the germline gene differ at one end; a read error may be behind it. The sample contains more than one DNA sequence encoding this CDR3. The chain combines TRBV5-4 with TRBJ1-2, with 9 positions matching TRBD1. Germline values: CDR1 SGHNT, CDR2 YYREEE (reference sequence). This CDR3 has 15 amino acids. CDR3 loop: CASSRPDRGNYGYTF. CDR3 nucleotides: TGTGCCAGCAGCCGACCGGACAGGGGAAACTATGGCTACACCTTT.

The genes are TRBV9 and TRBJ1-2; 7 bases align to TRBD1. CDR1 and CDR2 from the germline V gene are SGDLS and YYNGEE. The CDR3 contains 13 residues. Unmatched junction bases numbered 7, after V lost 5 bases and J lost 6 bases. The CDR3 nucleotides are TGTGCCAGCAGTAGGGACAGTTATAATGGCTACACCTTC. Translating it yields CASSRDSYNGYTF.

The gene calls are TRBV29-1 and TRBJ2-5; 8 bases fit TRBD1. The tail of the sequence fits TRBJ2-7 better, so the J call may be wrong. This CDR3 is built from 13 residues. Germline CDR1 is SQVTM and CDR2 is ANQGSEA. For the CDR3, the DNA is TGCAGCGTTGCTGGACAGGGAACCTACGAGCAGTACTTC. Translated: CSVAGQGTYEQYF.

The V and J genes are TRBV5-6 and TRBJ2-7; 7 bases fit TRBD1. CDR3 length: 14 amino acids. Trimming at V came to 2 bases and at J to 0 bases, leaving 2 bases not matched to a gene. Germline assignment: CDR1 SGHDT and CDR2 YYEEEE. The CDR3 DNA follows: TGTGCCAGCAGCTTAGGGACAGACTCCTACGAGCAGTACTTC. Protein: CASSLGTDSYEQYF.

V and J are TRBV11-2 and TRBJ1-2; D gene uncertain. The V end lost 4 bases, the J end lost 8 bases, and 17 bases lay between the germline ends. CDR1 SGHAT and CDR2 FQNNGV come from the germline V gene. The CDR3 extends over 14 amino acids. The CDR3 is CASSSTGRSRGYTF. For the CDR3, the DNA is TGTGCCAGCAGCTCCACTGGGAGATCTCGAGGCTACACCTTC.